This paragraph reports one TCR beta chain. Its cognate antigen has yet to be identified. Qualities for individual bases were not recorded, and no much larger clone is one base off. The donors were healthy, HIV-negative adults with no recently reported acute infections or vaccinations. Every donor was a Caucasian adult living in Nashville, Tennessee, USA. CD4+ T cells were enriched by magnetic negative selection; naive cells were then positively selected on CD45RA, and the negative fraction formed the memory subset. Blood was obtained by leukapheresis, after which PBMCs were separated by Ficoll-Histopaque density gradient centrifugation and cryopreserved in liquid nitrogen vapor phase. Purity and quantity of every magnetically sorted T cell population were checked by analytical flow cytometry. Genomic DNA was isolated from each sorted fraction and quantified by UV absorbance on a Nanodrop 2000c. These data originate in a study of shared clonotypes between healthy human individuals (TCRdb year 2020). Background on the whole study: Two women and a few men aged 18 to 49 years were included in the cohort. Per donor, three plates each were used for CD4 naive and CD4 memory, two for CD8 naive, and one for CD8 memory. The study deeply sequenced blood TCR repertoires of about 5 healthy adults to estimate repertoire size and the extent of clonotype sharing between individuals. To increase sequencing depth and limit assay-specific biases, TCR repertoire library preparation and sequencing were carried out by different laboratories using diverse techniques. Leukapheresis yielded between about 0.9 and 9.5 billion PBMCs per donor. Overall study results and their limits: Only blood was sampled, and tissue TCR repertoires likely differ from those in blood. Approximately 5% of naive CD4, 3.5% of naive CD8, approximately 2% of memory CD4, and less than 0.45% of memory CD8 clonotypes were shared across several donors. The small number of donors limited the genetic and exposure-history diversity represented. Even with the large sequencing depth, rarefaction of the sorted-subset datasets indicated that sequencing was incomplete. Higher generation probabilities were observed for clonotypes shared by all four sorted-subset donors than for non-shared clonotypes. Larger estimated clonotype richness was generally found for naive subsets than for memory subsets. Based on pairwise subsampling, the degree of clonotype sharing among donors was expected to be affected by sequencing depth.

Using the deep immunoSEQ assay, TCR CDR3 regions were amplified from genomic DNA by multiplex PCR. For each cell subset, the extracted genomic DNA was distributed evenly across all wells of several immunoSEQ 96-well plates, and each plate served as one replicate. Each replicate PCR for sorted subsets received approximately 200 ng genomic DNA, equal to roughly 29,000 T cell genomes. Purified libraries were measured with a Qubit 3.0 fluorometer, size-checked on a Bioanalyzer 2100, and measured again with the KAPA Library Quantification kit. Every immunoSEQ 96-well plate was sequenced on a separate single-read 150-cycle Illumina NextSeq 550 flow cell. The study's processing was this. Because the immunoSEQ output held only junctional sequences and lacked quality scores, the filtering could not match the filtering applied to full-length reads. To assign V/J genes and CDR3, sequences were annotated using PyIR, a Python wrapper for IgBLAST v1.9, with IMGT germline references. Any read was removed if the V/J assignment was weak (E-value above 1e-6), the CDR3 was missing, or the read contained stop codons, out-of-frame junctions, or ambiguous translated residues. A V3J clonotype was defined by an identical inferred V gene, J gene, and CDR3 amino acid sequence. To compute the percentage overlap between repertoires, the number of shared unique clonotypes was divided by the size of the smaller repertoire. Repertoire richness was assessed with RTK rarefaction, the Chao1 estimator, and Recon v2.1 estimates of unobserved clonotypes. Generation probabilities were computed with OLGA for all TCRbeta clonotypes obtained by the gDNA method from a few donors. TCRdb took over this immuneACCESS table, retaining in-frame rearrangements with V and J assigned. Such tables are incomplete; in checked studies, under half of the missing clones stem from an unresolved V gene, and the remainder is unexplained. The V and J calls and the clone size are those of that table, but D and trimming were determined from the DNA. The sample profile shows about 1 million clones; around 74% of them were found once. The ten largest clones add up to 1.2% to 1.5% of the sample.

The germline V gene (reference sequence) gives CDR1 as MNHEY and CDR2 as SMNVEV. CDR3 length: 14 amino acids, cysteine to phenylalanine. The DNA shown is the 42-base CDR3, in frame from base 1. V is trimmed back by 3 bases and J by 7 bases, and the junction contains 5 bases that no gene match accounts for. Sequenced material: memory CD4+ T cells sorted from blood. The cell subset or site label, read with the paper, signifies: CD45RA-negative fraction. The clonotype was recovered from a man aged 18 to 30 in good health. The rearranged segments are TRBV27 and TRBJ1-2, and 10 junction bases match TRBD1. The sequenced DNA: TGTGCCAGCAGTTTCACCGGGACAGGGGTTGGCTACACCTTC. This codes for CASSFTGTGVGYTF.